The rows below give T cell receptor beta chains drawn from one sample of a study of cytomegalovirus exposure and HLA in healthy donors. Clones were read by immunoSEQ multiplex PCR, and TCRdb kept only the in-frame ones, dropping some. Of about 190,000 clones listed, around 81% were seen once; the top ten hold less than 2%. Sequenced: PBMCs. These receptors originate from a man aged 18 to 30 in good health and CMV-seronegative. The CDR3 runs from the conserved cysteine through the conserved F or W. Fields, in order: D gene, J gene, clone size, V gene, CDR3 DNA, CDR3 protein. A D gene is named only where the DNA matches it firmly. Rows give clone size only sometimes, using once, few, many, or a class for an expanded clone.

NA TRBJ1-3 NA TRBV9 TGTGCCAGCAGCGGATGGGGATCGGGCGGAGGGGACTCTGGAAACACCATATATTTT CASSGWGSGGGDSGNTIYF
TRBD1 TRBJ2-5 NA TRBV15 TGTGCCACCAGCAGAGAGATCGGGACAGGGGGAGAGACCCAGTACTTC CATSREIGTGGETQYF
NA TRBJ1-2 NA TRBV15 TGTGCCACCAGCAGAGATAGGGGCGCCGGTGGCTACACCTTC CATSRDRGAGGYTF
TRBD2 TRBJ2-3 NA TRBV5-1 TGCGCCAGCAGCAGGGAGGTAGCGGGTGTGACAGATACGCAGTATTTT CASSREVAGVTDTQYF
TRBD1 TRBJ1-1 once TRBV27 TGTGCCAGCAGTTCCCGCCAACCTTCGGGGACAGGAATGAACACTGAAGCTTTCTTT CASSSRQPSGTGMNTEAFF
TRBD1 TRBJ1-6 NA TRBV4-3 TGCGCCAGCAGCCAAGAGTGGGCATTGGACAGGCATTCACCCCTCCACTTT CASSQEWALDRHSPLHF
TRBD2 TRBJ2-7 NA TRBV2 TGTGCCAGCCGAGGGACTAGCGGGGGCCTCTCCTACGAGCAGTACTTC CASRGTSGGLSYEQYF
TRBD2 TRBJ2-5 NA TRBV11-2 TGTGCCAGCAGCTTAATAGCGGGAGGGGTTGTGAAGACCCAGTACTTC CASSLIAGGVVKTQYF
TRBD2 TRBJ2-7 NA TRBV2 TGTGCCAGCAGGTACCGGGACTACCCTGACGAGCAGTACTTC CASRYRDYPDEQYF
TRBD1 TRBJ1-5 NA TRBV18 TGTGCCAGCTCACCCGGGACAGGGGGCAATCAGCCCCAGCATTTT CASSPGTGGNQPQHF
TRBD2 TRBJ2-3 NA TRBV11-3 TGTGCCAGCAGCTTAGGGACTAGCCGTACGAAAGATACGCAGTATTTT CASSLGTSRTKDTQYF
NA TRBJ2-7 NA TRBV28 TGTGCCAGCAGTCCGACTAGAATGGGCTACGAGCAGTACTTC CASSPTRMGYEQYF
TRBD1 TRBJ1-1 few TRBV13 TGTGCCAGCAGCTTACAGGGGGCGATGAACACTGAAGCTTTCTTT CASSLQGAMNTEAFF
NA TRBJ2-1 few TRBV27 TGTGCCAGCAGGTTAAATTGGGGACTCAATGAGCAGTTCTTC CASRLNWGLNEQFF
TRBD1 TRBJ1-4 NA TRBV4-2 TGTGCCAGCAGCCCCGCAGGGGGCAAGGCTAATGAAAAACTGTTTTTT CASSPAGGKANEKLFF
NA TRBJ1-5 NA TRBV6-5 TGTGCCAGCAGTTACTCGCAGGTTGATCAGCCCCAGCATTTT CASSYSQVDQPQHF
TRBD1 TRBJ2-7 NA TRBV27 TGTGCCAGCAGTTCGAACGCCGGGACAGGGGGCTACGAGCAGTACTTC CASSSNAGTGGYEQYF
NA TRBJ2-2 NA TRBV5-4 TGTGCCAGCCAAGAGGAGAACACCGGGGAGCTGTTTTTT CASQEENTGELFF
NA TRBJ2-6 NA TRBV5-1 TGCGCCAGCAGCTTGGGACAGGATCTCGCTGGGGCCAACGTCCTGACTTTC CASSLGQDLAGANVLTF
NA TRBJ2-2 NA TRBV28 TGTGCCAGCCTCGGGGGATCTTCCGACACCGGGGAGCTGTTTTTT CASLGGSSDTGELFF
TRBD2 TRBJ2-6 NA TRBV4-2 TGTGCCAGCAGCCCCAAATCATTCCTAGCGGACTCTAGCGGGGCGATCTCTGGGGCCAACGTCCTGACTTTC CASSPKSFLADSSGAISGANVLTF
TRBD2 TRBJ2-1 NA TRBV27 TGTGCCAGCTCTGGGCGGGGGGACCACAATGAGCAGTTCTTC CASSGRGDHNEQFF
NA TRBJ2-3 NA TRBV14 TGTGCCAGCAGGTGGGGCCGGGGCACAGATACGCAGTATTTT CASRWGRGTDTQYF
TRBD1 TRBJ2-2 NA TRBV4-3 TGCGCCAGCAGCCAACGACCGGGACAGGGTCTCGCCGGGGAGCTGTTTTTT CASSQRPGQGLAGELFF
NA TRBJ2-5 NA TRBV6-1 TGTGCCAGCAGTACGGGTAGGACCCAGTACTTC CASSTGRTQYF
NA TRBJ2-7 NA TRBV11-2 TGTGCCAGCAGCCTCGCACAGGGCATCTTCGAGCAGTACTTC CASSLAQGIFEQYF
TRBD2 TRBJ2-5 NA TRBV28 TGTGCCAGCAGTACTAGCGTTCAAGAGACCCAGTACTTC CASSTSVQETQYF
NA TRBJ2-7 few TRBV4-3 TGCGCCGGCAGCCAAACAACGGGATACGAGCAGTACTTC CAGSQTTGYEQYF
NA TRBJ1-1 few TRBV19 TGTGCCAGTAGCATCAGGGGAAACACTGAAGCTTTCTTT CASSIRGNTEAFF
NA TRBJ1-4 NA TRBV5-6 TGTGCCAGCAGCTTGACTGCAACTAATGAAAAACTGTTTTTT CASSLTATNEKLFF
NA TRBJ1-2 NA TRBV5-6 TGTGCCAGCAGCTTGGGAGCTCTGGCTCAGGGGATAAATTATGGCTACACCTTC CASSLGALAQGINYGYTF